The next 30 T cell receptor beta chains were all read from a single sample in a study of CD8+ T cells in alopecia areata (dated by TCRdb to the late 2010s). The time point label, read with the paper, signifies: roughly 27 days on oral tofacitinib. The sample's treatment or condition, from its label and the paper: oral pan-JAK inhibitor, 5-10 mg twice daily. Library creation used the immunoSEQ multiplex PCR assay. RNA was extracted from all samples and reverse transcribed into cDNA, which served as template for TCR sequencing. This immuneACCESS table, as held by TCRdb, lists in-frame sequences with V and J called but not all clones. Of the missing ones, under half trace to an unresolved V gene in checked studies; the others have no known cause. In this sample the table shows 200,000 to 250,000 clones, roughly 56% of which occur a single time. The ten largest clones represent around 1.4% of the sample.

This specimen was CD4+ T cells sorted from blood, taken at week 4, from a patient treated with tofacitinib. The source is a human donor with alopecia areata.

The chain recombines TRBV10-3 with TRBJ1-6; D is undetermined. CDR1 ENHRY and CDR2 SYGVKD come from the germline V gene. This CDR3 has 13 amino acids. The V end was cut by 4 bases, the J end by 7 bases, with 8 bases between. As DNA, the CDR3 is TGTGCCATCAGTGGAGGCGCAAATTCACCCCTCCACTTT. This sequence encodes CAISGGANSPLHF.

V and J are TRBV30 and TRBJ2-3; D remains unclear. With 3 bases removed from V and 2 bases from J, the gap between germline ends came to 18 bases. The CDR3 is 16 residues long. Germline V CDR1 and CDR2: GTSNPN, SVGIG (reference sequence). The CDR3, as DNA: TGTGCCTGGAGCGAGCCCAGACGGAGAATCACAGATACGCAGTATTTT. The encoded protein is CAWSEPRRRITDTQYF. The entire variable domain, with the rest obtained from reference TRBV30 and TRBJ2-3, is as follows: SQTIHQWPATLVQPVGSPLSLECTVEGTSNPNLYWYRQAAGRGLQLLFYSVGIGQISSEVPQNLSASRPQDRQFILSSKKLLLSDSGFYLCAWSEPRRRITDTQYFGPGTRLTVL.

This clone was seen a handful of times. The V gene is TRBV29-1, the J gene TRBJ2-5; TRBD1 might be the D (6 bases). CDR3 length equals 15 residues. The V and J ends lost 6 bases and 7 bases respectively, with 24 bases between them. Per the germline V gene, CDR1 is SQVTM and CDR2 is ANQGSEA. CDR3 amino acids: CSVAAMDSVSGTQYF. Written as DNA, the CDR3 is TGCAGCGTCGCTGCGATGGACAGCGTGAGTGGGACCCAGTACTTC.

The chain employs TRBV30 and TRBJ1-4, with a possible D match to TRBD1 (5 bases). Germline lookup yields CDR1 GTSNPN and CDR2 SVGIG (reference sequence). CDR3 length equals 14 residues. With 7 bases removed from V and 8 bases from J, the gap between germline ends came to 20 bases. CDR3 region: CASPVGPSNEKLFF. CDR3 coding DNA: TGTGCCTCTCCAGTGGGACCCTCGAACGAAAAACTGTTTTTT.

The table lists this clone with a few counts. V usage is TRBV29-1 and J usage is TRBJ2-7, with D tentatively TRBD1 (5 bases). CDR1 SQVTM and CDR2 ANQGSEA come from the germline V gene. The ends were cut back, 4 bases at V and 0 bases at J, with 13 bases in the middle. The CDR3 is made up of 14 amino acids. The CDR3 here is CSVGGLGFSYEQYF. The DNA for the CDR3 is TGCAGCGTTGGGGGCCTCGGGTTCTCCTACGAGCAGTACTTC.

The chain has TRBV11-1 and TRBJ2-7; D is possibly TRBD1 (6 bases). V lost 4 bases and J 1 base, leaving 20 bases between the germline ends. From germline, CDR1 is SGHAT and CDR2 FQDESV (reference sequence). This CDR3 is built from 17 residues. CDR3 DNA: TGTGCCAGCAGCTCCATCCTCGGACAGCTTACATCCTACGAGCAGTACTTC. Its protein product is CASSSILGQLTSYEQYF. The full variable domain, with the rest looked up from reference TRBV11-1 and TRBJ2-7, is EAEVAQSPRYKITEKSQAVAFWCDPISGHATLYWYRQILGQGPELLVQFQDESVVDDSQLPKDRFSAERLKGVDSTLKIQPAELGDSAMYLCASSSILGQLTSYEQYFGPGTRLTVT.

This clone was detected ten times or more. The chain has TRBV6-5 and TRBJ2-2; perhaps TRBD2 as D (5 bases). The CDR3 contains 13 residues. With 7 bases removed from V and 6 bases from J, the gap between germline ends came to 12 bases. Germline V gene lookup returns CDR1 MNHEY and CDR2 SVGAGI. The CDR3 loop is CASIDYGAGELFF. The CDR3 DNA sequence: TGTGCCAGCATTGACTATGGAGCCGGGGAGCTGTTTTTT.

The chain is built from TRBV30 and TRBJ1-5; D is perhaps TRBD1 (5 bases). The CDR3 is made up of 13 amino acids. With 5 bases removed from V and 11 bases from J, the gap between germline ends came to 19 bases. CDR1 GTSNPN and CDR2 SVGIG come from the germline V gene (reference sequence). The CDR3 DNA follows: TGTGCCTGGTCGTCAGGGCCGGGATCAGCCCAGCATTTT. Its translation is CAWSSGPGSAQHF.

This clone was recorded a few times. This chain connects TRBV7-2 to TRBJ2-5, with TRBD2 matching 8 bases. Trimming took 7 bases from V and 7 from J; bases not matched to a gene: 8. The CDR3 covers 13 residues. Germline CDR1 SGHTA, CDR2 FQGNSA. The CDR3 sequence is CASNPGLVGTQYF. CDR3 bases: TGTGCCAGCAACCCGGGACTAGTAGGGACCCAGTACTTC.

The chain links TRBV30 to TRBJ1-2; no firm D call. The CDR3 consists of 13 residues. Germline lookup yields CDR1 GTSNPN and CDR2 SVGIG (reference sequence). The germline V and J ends were trimmed by 1 base and 2 bases, with 8 bases remaining between them. In DNA form, the CDR3 reads TGTGCCTGGAGTGGGGCCAGCAACTATGGCTACACCTTC. Its protein is CAWSGASNYGYTF.

The gene calls are TRBV6-5 and TRBJ1-1; 7 bases are shared with TRBD1. The CDR3 contains 13 residues. CDR1 MNHEY and CDR2 SVGAGI come from the germline V gene. With 9 bases clipped from V and 1 base from J, the junction kept 5 bases outside the gene matches. The CDR3 reads CASYNRGNTEAFF. CDR3 coding DNA: TGTGCCAGTTATAACAGGGGGAACACTGAAGCTTTCTTT.

The genes are TRBV4-3 and TRBJ1-5; no reliable D call. The V and J ends lost 0 bases and 6 bases respectively, with 12 bases between them. Germline V gene data show CDR1 as LGHNA and CDR2 as YSLEER. The CDR3 consists of 15 residues. CDR3 coding DNA: TGCGCCAGCAGCCAAGAGGCGAGAGGGTCTCAGCCCCAGCATTTT. It codes for CASSQEARGSQPQHF.

This sequence joins TRBV11-2 and TRBJ2-5; TRBD2 matches 7 bases. Germline values: CDR1 SGHAT, CDR2 FQNNGV. J gave up 5 bases and V 5 bases, and 11 bases lay outside the gene matches. This CDR3 has 15 amino acids. This chain's CDR3 is CASSNQRGRSETQYF. The CDR3 bases are TGTGCCAGCAGCAATCAGCGGGGAAGGTCGGAGACCCAGTACTTC.

This clone was seen repeatedly, ten times or more. The CDR3 sequence: CASSEGRREGYTF. Written as DNA, the CDR3 is TGTGCCAGCAGTGAAGGTCGGCGGGAGGGCTACACCTTC. This chain joins TRBV6-1 and TRBJ1-2; D gene ambiguous. CDR3 length: 13 residues. Germline lookup yields CDR1 MNHNS and CDR2 SASEGT. The V end was cut by 1 base, the J end by 8 bases, with 11 bases between.

V is TRBV29-1 and J is TRBJ1-1; 10 bases are a match to TRBD1. Per germline, CDR1 SQVTM and CDR2 ANQGSEA. This CDR3 region has 14 residues. V lost 1 base, J lost 4 bases, and 3 bases stayed unmatched. The chain's CDR3 is CSVEGRTGGTEAFF. The CDR3 coding sequence is TGCAGCGTTGAAGGACGGACAGGGGGCACTGAAGCTTTCTTT.

This rearrangement joins TRBV29-1 to TRBJ1-1, with 7 bases fitting TRBD1. The germline gives CDR1 SQVTM, CDR2 ANQGSEA. The CDR3 sequence is 11 residues long. V was pared by 7 bases and J by 5 bases, with 4 bases of the junction left unmatched. The CDR3 region is CSGTRGTEAFF. CDR3 DNA sequence: TGCAGCGGTACCAGGGGGACTGAAGCTTTCTTT.

This clone was counted only a few times. The chain recombines TRBV19 with TRBJ2-2; 8 nucleotides align to TRBD2. The CDR3 consists of 15 residues. Germline V CDR1 and CDR2: LNHDA, SQIVND (reference sequence). J was trimmed by 4 bases and V by 6 bases; bases with no gene match: 7. CDR3 in amino acids: CASSPGGRFTGELFF. Here the CDR3 DNA reads TGTGCCAGTAGCCCGGGGGGGCGGTTCACCGGGGAGCTGTTTTTT.

V and J are TRBV18 and TRBJ2-3; weak D call: TRBD2 (5 bases). V dropped 0 bases and J dropped 6 bases, with 19 bases sitting between them. The CDR3 loop spans 17 amino acids. Per the germline V gene, CDR1 is KGHSH and CDR2 is LQKENI. The CDR3 reads CASSPPSGVMSSDTQYF. The CDR3 nucleotides read TGTGCCAGCTCACCACCATCCGGGGTGATGAGTTCGGATACGCAGTATTTT.

A few counts support this clone. The rearrangement joins TRBV29-1 to TRBJ2-6; D unclear. This CDR3 spans 14 amino acids. Germline CDR1 is SQVTM and CDR2 is ANQGSEA. With 2 bases removed from V and 2 bases from J, the gap between germline ends came to 7 bases. This chain's CDR3 is CSVEMGTGANVLTF. The CDR3 DNA follows: TGCAGCGTTGAAATGGGTACTGGGGCCAACGTCCTGACTTTC.

The chain couples TRBV15 to TRBJ1-2; D is unresolved. V lost 0 bases and J 5 bases, leaving 7 bases between the germline ends. This CDR3 is built from 13 residues. The germline CDR1 and CDR2 sequences are LNHNV and YYDKDF (reference sequence). The CDR3 nucleotides read TGTGCCACCAGCAGAGACCAGTTATATGGCTACACCTTC. It encodes CATSRDQLYGYTF.

As regards this clone: This sample also contains other DNA sequences that code for the same CDR3. This chain links TRBV4-1 with TRBJ1-6; no firm D call. CDR3 length equals 16 residues. Germline lookup yields CDR1 MGHRA and CDR2 YSYEKL. The V end was cut by 0 bases, the J end by 0 bases, with 6 bases between. In DNA, the CDR3 is TGCGCCAGCAGCCAAGACAGGAGCTCCTATAATTCACCCCTCCACTTT. Encoded protein: CASSQDRSSYNSPLHF.

The chain joins TRBV19 to TRBJ2-7; 9 bases are shared with TRBD1. V lost 7 bases and J lost 5; bases outside the gene matches: 15. The CDR3 contains 16 residues. CDR1 LNHDA and CDR2 SQIVND come from the germline V gene (reference sequence). CDR3 protein: CASTSRPGQGVHEQYF. The CDR3 DNA follows: TGTGCCAGTACCTCTCGACCGGGACAGGGAGTCCACGAGCAGTACTTC.

This clone was observed a few times. The chain employs TRBV4-3 and TRBJ2-7, with D perhaps matching TRBD2 (6 bases). The CDR3 is 13 amino acids. The germline gives CDR1 LGHNA, CDR2 YSLEER. Trimming removed 0 bases from V and 6 bases from J, with 9 bases in between. The CDR3: CASSQERGGEQYF. Here the CDR3 DNA reads TGCGCCAGCAGCCAAGAGAGGGGAGGCGAGCAGTACTTC.

The chain combines TRBV6-1 with TRBJ2-1, with D perhaps TRBD1 or TRBD2 (5 bases each). V shed 6 bases and J shed 4 bases, with 13 bases lying between them. There are 14 residues in the CDR3. From germline, CDR1 is MNHNS and CDR2 SASEGT. The CDR3 sequence is CASSAGTLYNEQFF. CDR3 nucleotide sequence: TGTGCCAGCAGCGCAGGGACGTTATACAATGAGCAGTTCTTC.

The rearrangement joins TRBV11-2 to TRBJ2-1; the D call may be TRBD1 or TRBD2 (5 bases each). This CDR3 is 14 amino acids long. CDR1 is SGHAT, CDR2 FQNNGV, per germline. With 3 bases removed from V and 12 bases from J, the gap between germline ends came to 18 bases. CDR3 residues: CASSLQYSGTPQFF. The CDR3 DNA reads TGTGCCAGCAGCTTGCAATACTCCGGGACCCCGCAGTTCTTC.

CDR3 DNA sequence: TGTGCCTGGATGGTTCCCGCCCAGATTTACAATGAGCAGTTCTTC. As protein: CAWMVPAQIYNEQFF. The chain recombines TRBV30 with TRBJ2-1; D ambiguous. V was shortened by 4 bases and J by 4 bases, with 17 bases between the two germline ends. CDR1 and CDR2 (germline): GTSNPN, SVGIG (reference sequence). CDR3 length: 15 residues.

The chain joins TRBV29-1 to TRBJ1-2; D ambiguous. This CDR3 has 13 residues. Germline V gene data show CDR1 as SQVTM and CDR2 as ANQGSEA. V lost 2 bases, J lost 0 bases, and 7 bases lay in between. Here the CDR3 reads CSVEKRTNYGYTF. The CDR3 DNA follows: TGCAGCGTTGAAAAGCGGACTAACTATGGCTACACCTTC.

CDR3 protein: CASATGRTNTEAFF. The DNA of the CDR3 is TGTGCCAGCGCGACGGGACGGACGAACACTGAAGCTTTCTTT. The chain links TRBV9 to TRBJ1-1, with D maybe TRBD1 (5 bases). The CDR3 is made up of 14 amino acids. Trimming left V 7 bases short and J 1 base short, with 14 bases between. The V gene's germline CDR1 is SGDLS and CDR2 YYNGEE. Combining the CDR3 with reference TRBV9 and TRBJ1-1 gives the whole variable domain DSGVTQTPKHLITATGQRVTLRCSPRSGDLSVYWYQQSLDQGLQFLIQYYNGEERAKGNILERFSAQQFPDLHSELNLSSLELGDSALYFCASATGRTNTEAFFGQGTRLTVV.

The rearrangement joins TRBV19 to TRBJ2-1; a possible D gene is TRBD2 (5 bases). Trimming took 0 bases from V and 10 from J, leaving 13 bases between them. This CDR3 region has 14 residues. Germline CDR1 reads LNHDA; CDR2 reads SQIVND (reference sequence). CDR3 loop: CASSIDSYRGEQFF. The CDR3 nucleotides are TGTGCCAGTAGTATAGATTCCTACCGAGGGGAGCAGTTCTTC.

The chain links TRBV29-1 to TRBJ2-3; weak D call: TRBD2 (5 bases). This CDR3 is 11 amino acids long. Germline lookup yields CDR1 SQVTM and CDR2 ANQGSEA. The CDR3 nucleotides are TGCTCACGGGGTTCGGGAGATACGCAGTATTTT. Translated, it gives CSRGSGDTQYF.